A single count supports the clone carrying this T cell receptor beta chain. The antigen is unknown. The memory T cells were sequenced right after ex vivo isolation, without culture. This sample was included in a study of CD4 T cell repertoires in COVID-19. About the research overall: CFSE-low cells expanded roughly nine days with IL-2, then restimulated with other coronavirus spikes.

Repertoires were generated with immunoSEQ multiplex PCR, while TCRdb's copy carries only in-frame clones and drops some. The sample includes about 22,000 clones, around 86% of them seen just once. Study results and limitations: In SARS-CoV and/or HKU1 spike cultures, between roughly 6 and 27% of SARS-CoV-2 clonotypes reappeared. Sharing of several most expanded SARS-CoV-2-reactive clonotypes across memory subsets suggested intraclonal diversification.

This CDR3 has 14 residues. Germline V gene sequence: CDR1 MGHRA, CDR2 YSYEKL. Between the trimmed V and J ends, which lost 4 bases and 0 bases, there was a span of 7 bases. The chain is built from TRBV4-1 and TRBJ2-1; perhaps TRBD2 as D (6 bases). The origin of this receptor is a human donor who had COVID-19. The sequencing here drew on central memory CD4+ T cells from blood, taken before the COVID-19 pandemic. The CDR3 region is CASSLGSSYNEQFF. The CDR3 DNA sequence: TGCGCCAGCAGCCTCGGGAGCTCCTACAATGAGCAGTTCTTC.